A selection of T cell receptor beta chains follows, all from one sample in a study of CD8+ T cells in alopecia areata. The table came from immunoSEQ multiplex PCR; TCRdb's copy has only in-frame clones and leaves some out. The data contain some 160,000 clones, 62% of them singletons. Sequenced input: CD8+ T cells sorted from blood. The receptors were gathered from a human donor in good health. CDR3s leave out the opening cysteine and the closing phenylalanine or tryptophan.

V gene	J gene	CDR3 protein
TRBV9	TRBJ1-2	ASSESGLGYT
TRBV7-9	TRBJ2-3	ASRDRAYTDTQY
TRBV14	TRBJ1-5	ASSQVSGELGNQPQH
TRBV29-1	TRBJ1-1	SVVSLVNTEAF
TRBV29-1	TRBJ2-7	SVGDRTYEQY
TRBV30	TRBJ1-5	AWSQPQH
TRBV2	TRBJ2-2	ASTGLAGEDTGELF
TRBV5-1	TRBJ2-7	ASSLLTGDSYEQY
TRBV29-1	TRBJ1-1	SVGLRNTEAF
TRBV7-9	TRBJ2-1	ASQADRGFPYNEQF
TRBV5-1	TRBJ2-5	ASSLNPSGNSETQY
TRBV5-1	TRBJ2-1	ASSLDGFDEQF
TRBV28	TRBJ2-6	ASSSPLLAGANVLT
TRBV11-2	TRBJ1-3	ASSLLGSGNTIY
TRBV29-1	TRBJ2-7	SAKGATSDEQY